This TCR beta chain was obtained from a study of CD8 T cells in ankylosing spondylitis. Whole-study results and caveats: Among TCR beta sequences, a motif of under 10 highly homologous variants appeared characteristic of ankylosing spondylitis blood.

TCRdb passed the 5' RACE reads through MiXCR, listing each CDR3 protein once. The table lists 800,000 to 900,000 distinct CDR3 sequences, about 11% of them singletons. With regard to this clonotype: No antigen is known for it.

Sequenced material: blood, either unsorted or a sorted T cell fraction (not recorded which). The sequence came from a male donor with ankylosing spondylitis.

The CDR3 DNA reads TGCAGTGCTAGAAGCCCCAGCGGGGGAACCCCCCAGAGCACAGATACGCAGTATTTT. This translates into CSARSPSGGTPQSTDTQYF. The V gene is TRBV20-1, the J gene TRBJ2-3; 8 positions agree with TRBD2. Per germline, CDR1 DFQATT and CDR2 SNEGSKA (reference sequence). The CDR3 runs 19 residues. J lost 0 bases, V lost 2 bases, and 16 bases had no gene match.